The next 9 T cell receptor beta chains were all read from a single sample in a study of blood T cell repertoires in COVID-19. TCRdb's copy holds only in-frame clones and misses some; the assay was immunoSEQ multiplex PCR. The table shows 150,000 to 200,000 clones, with around 83% occurring only once. Sample: peripheral blood. Source of these receptors: a woman aged 55-70 years with acute or convalescent COVID-19.

This sequence joins TRBV30 and TRBJ2-2; 7 bases are a match to TRBD1. Per the germline V gene, CDR1 is GTSNPN and CDR2 is SVGIG (reference sequence). CDR3 length: 13 residues. V was pared by 1 base and J by 4 bases, with 0 bases of the junction left unmatched. Here the CDR3 DNA reads TGTGCCTGGAGTGGACAGGGCACCGGGGAGCTGTTTTTT. Translated: CAWSGQGTGELFF.

The rearrangement uses TRBV12-5 and TRBJ1-2; D ambiguous. This CDR3 contains 14 residues. Trimming took off 0 bases at V and 7 bases at J, with 12 bases between the two ends. Per the germline V gene, CDR1 is LGHNT and CDR2 is FRNRAP. In DNA, the CDR3 is TGTGCTAGTGGTTTGGTACAGTCCCGTAGTGGCTACACCTTC. Its protein is CASGLVQSRSGYTF.

The chain joins TRBV6-5 to TRBJ1-2; 8 bases align to TRBD1. The CDR3 has 13 amino acids. From germline, CDR1 is MNHEY and CDR2 SVGAGI. J lost 8 bases, V lost 7 bases, and 9 bases had no gene match. This chain's CDR3 is CASNTGGSGGYTF. The DNA of the CDR3 is TGTGCCAGCAATACAGGGGGAAGCGGCGGCTACACCTTC.

This rearrangement joins TRBV6-1 to TRBJ1-3; D may be TRBD1 (5 bases). Between the trimmed V and J ends, which lost 6 bases and 0 bases, there was a span of 9 bases. This CDR3 contains 14 residues. Germline V gene lookup returns CDR1 MNHNS and CDR2 SASEGT. The CDR3 bases are TGTGCCAGCAGGCAGGGCGCCTCTGGAAACACCATATATTTT. Its protein is CASRQGASGNTIYF.

The count of this clone is one. The rearrangement uses TRBV29-1 and TRBJ2-3; 7 bases are shared with TRBD1. The V gene end was trimmed by 7 bases and the J gene end by 1 base; junction bases not matched to a gene: 14. The CDR3 consists of 16 residues. CDR1 SQVTM and CDR2 ANQGSEA come from the germline V gene. This CDR3 is CSAHGQANLRTDTQYF. For the CDR3, the DNA is TGCAGCGCGCATGGACAGGCAAACCTACGCACAGATACGCAGTATTTT.

J is TRBJ1-2 and V is TRBV3-1 (or the pseudogene TRBV3-2), with D possibly matching TRBD1 (6 bases). CDR1 is LGHDT and CDR2 is YNNKEL in the germline V gene (reference sequence). The ends were cut back, 4 bases at V and 4 bases at J, with 13 bases in the middle. There are 14 residues in the CDR3. CDR3 nucleotide sequence: TGTGCCAGCAGCCCGAGGGGGACGGTCTATGGCTACACCTTC. This translates into CASSPRGTVYGYTF.

This chain uses TRBV28 with TRBJ1-2; the match to TRBD1 covers 7 bases. The length of the CDR3 is 12 residues. The germline CDR1 and CDR2 sequences are MDHEN and SYDVKM. V lost 8 bases, J lost 2 bases, and 2 bases stayed unmatched. For the CDR3, the DNA is TGTGCCAGCTGGGGACAGAACTATGGCTACACCTTC. This codes for CASWGQNYGYTF.

The rearrangement joins TRBV21-1 to TRBJ1-1; TRBD1 was called by the table and not checked on the DNA. TRBV21-1 is marked as a pseudogene. The CDR3 length is 16 residues. The DNA of the CDR3 is TGTGCCAGCAGCAAAGGAAAGGGACAGGGGGCTATTGAAGCTTTCTTT. Residues: CASSKGKGQGAIEAFF.

This clone has just a few counts. This chain links TRBV19 with TRBJ2-7, with TRBD2 matching over 8 bases. Germline lookup yields CDR1 LNHDA and CDR2 SQIVND (reference sequence). The ends lost 7 bases at V and 3 bases at J; junction bases unmatched: 11. The CDR3 has 15 amino acids. CDR3 bases: TGTGCCAGTACTTCGAGCGGGACTAGTATCTACGAGCAGTACTTC. It translates to CASTSSGTSIYEQYF.